Below are 5 T cell receptor beta chains sequenced from a single sample in a study of memory CD4+ T cells and cytomegalovirus serostatus. Method: immunoSEQ multiplex PCR; TCRdb's copy keeps in-frame clones and lacks some. Of 45,000 to 50,000 clones listed, 60% to 80% are singletons. Single viable CD3+CD4+CD8-CD45RO+ cells were sorted as the memory CD4+ T cells. Sequenced: memory CD4+ T cells from blood. The receptors derive from an adult in good health and CMV-seronegative.

The chain uses TRBV5-1 and TRBJ1-1; the match to TRBD1 covers 9 bases. Looked up from germline, CDR1 is SGHRS and CDR2 is YFSETQ. Losses at the gene ends were 0 bases for V and 2 bases for J; bases not matched to a gene: 5. The CDR3 length is 16 residues. DNA of the CDR3: TGCGCCAGCAGCTTGGCCCCTACAGGGGGCAACACTGAAGCTTTCTTT. Translation: CASSLAPTGGNTEAFF. The variable domain in full, completed from reference TRBV5-1 and TRBJ1-1, reads KAGVTQTPRYLIKTRGQQVTLSCSPISGHRSVSWYQQTPGQGLQFLFEYFSETQRNKGNFPGRFSGRQFSNSRSEMNVSTLELGDSALYLCASSLAPTGGNTEAFFGQGTRLTVV.

The V call is TRBV18, the J call TRBJ1-2; a weak D match, TRBD1 (5 bases). V was pared by 6 bases and J by 3 bases, with 11 bases between. CDR1 is KGHSH, CDR2 LQKENI, per germline. The CDR3 has 13 residues. DNA for the CDR3: TGTGCCAGCTCTCTCGACAGAGACTATGGCTACACCTTC. Translation gives CASSLDRDYGYTF.

This clone was found a few times. The chain couples TRBV4-2 to TRBJ2-7, with D perhaps TRBD1 (5 bases). This CDR3 comprises 18 residues. Germline CDR1 is LGHNA and CDR2 is YNFKEQ. The V gene lost 1 base and the J gene lost 0 bases, with 19 bases spanning the gap. CDR3 nucleotides: TGTGCCAGCAGCCAAGTAGCAGGGCTCAGACCGAGCTCCTACGAGCAGTACTTC. This gives the protein CASSQVAGLRPSSYEQYF.

The CDR3 here is CAWSPTLLGEKLFF. CDR3 nucleotide sequence: TGTGCCTGGAGTCCGACACTCCTAGGGGAAAAACTGTTTTTT. The gene calls are TRBV30 and TRBJ1-4; D is uncertain. Germline V gene lookup returns CDR1 GTSNPN and CDR2 SVGIG (reference sequence). The CDR3 loop spans 14 amino acids. The V and J ends lost 2 bases and 8 bases respectively, with 15 bases between them.

This clone was detected once. V is TRBV2 and J is TRBJ1-5, with D possibly TRBD1 on 5 matching bases. Trimming pared 6 bases from V and 5 bases from J, leaving 17 bases between. The CDR3 runs 15 residues. Germline values: CDR1 SNHLY, CDR2 FYNNEI. The CDR3 DNA sequence: TGTGCCAGCAGGCGGGGCTTAAGGAGAGATCAGCCCCAGCATTTT. This encodes CASRRGLRRDQPQHF.